This TCR beta chain appears in the sequencing data of a study of breast tumors, draining lymph nodes, adjacent tissues. Samples came from axillary lymph nodes draining the breast cancer. Overall study results and limits: That most tumor T cells come from lymph nodes remained unproven. Tumor TCR diversity was below lymph nodes but above nontumor tissue.

In its sample, this clonotype was seen many times. The antigen remains unidentified. TCRdb processed the multiplex PCR reads anew with MiXCR; each CDR3 protein has one entry. The sample lists about 130,000 distinct CDR3 sequences; 21% were seen once. Germline V gene sequence: CDR1 MNHEY, CDR2 SVGEGT. Trimming took 2 bases from V and 6 from J; bases not matched to a gene: 4. This CDR3 is built from 14 residues. Specimen: axillary lymph node tissue. The gene calls are TRBV6-2 or TRBV6-3 and TRBJ2-1, with TRBD2 identical over 7 bases. The source of this sequence is a female donor with breast cancer. Some clones in this sample may be carry-over from other donors' samples. The CDR3 DNA reads TGTGCCAGCAGTTACGGCGGGAGTCCCAATGAGCAGTTCTTC. Encoded protein: CASSYGGSPNEQFF.